Each of the 14 T cell receptor beta chains below was sequenced from the same sample in a study of multiple sclerosis patients with progressive multifocal leukoencephalopathy. Repertoires were generated with immunoSEQ multiplex PCR, while TCRdb's copy carries only in-frame clones and drops some. Of 25,000 to 35,000 clones detected, under 90% appear once; the ten largest clones hold about 1.6%. Time point given: more than 5 months of natalizumab therapy. The sample consisted of PBMCs, taken from a patient treated with natalizumab. The receptors were gathered from a human donor with multiple sclerosis.

The rearrangement joins TRBV5-6 to TRBJ2-1; D remains unclear. Germline assignment: CDR1 SGHDT and CDR2 YYEEEE. This CDR3 has 15 amino acids. Trimming took 4 bases from V and 6 from J, leaving 17 bases between them. This CDR3 reads CASSPPRSRRNEQFF. In DNA form, the CDR3 reads TGTGCCAGCAGCCCGCCCAGGTCCCGGCGCAATGAGCAGTTCTTC.

The CDR3 region has the DNA TGTGCCAGCAGCCTTCTCGGCCAGGGAGGGACTGAAGCTTTCTTT. Its translation is CASSLLGQGGTEAFF. J is TRBJ1-1 and V is TRBV9, with D possibly matching TRBD1 (5 bases). Germline values: CDR1 SGDLS, CDR2 YYNGEE. The CDR3 sequence is 15 residues long. V was pared by 4 bases and J by 5 bases, with 18 bases between.

The rearrangement links TRBV10-3 to TRBJ2-1; D gene unclear. Germline assignment: CDR1 ENHRY and CDR2 SYGVKD. The CDR3 spans 15 residues. The V and J ends lost 4 bases and 1 base respectively, with 11 bases between them. The CDR3 sequence is CAISGLELSYNEQFF. For the CDR3, the DNA is TGTGCCATCAGTGGGTTGGAATTATCCTACAATGAGCAGTTCTTC.

CDR3 coding DNA: TGTGCCAGCAGCTTGGGCTCGGGGGTCACTAATGAAAAACTGTTTTTT. This sequence encodes CASSLGSGVTNEKLFF. The V call is TRBV7-2, the J call TRBJ1-4; the D gene is possibly TRBD1 (5 bases). CDR1 and CDR2 (germline): SGHTA, FQGNSA. The CDR3 consists of 16 residues. Trimming left V 3 bases short and J 2 bases short, with 13 bases between.

J is TRBJ2-4 and V is TRBV4-1, with D uncertain. The germline V gene has CDR1 MGHRA and CDR2 YSYEKL. Trimming took 0 bases from V and 0 from J, leaving 12 bases between them. There are 17 residues in the CDR3. The CDR3 bases are TGCGCCAGCAGCCAAGATAAGGACGGGCCAGCCAAAAACATTCAGTACTTC. Its protein product is CASSQDKDGPAKNIQYF.

The chain carries TRBV19 and TRBJ2-4, with a possible D match to TRBD1 (5 bases). Germline CDR1 reads LNHDA; CDR2 reads SQIVND (reference sequence). The CDR3 extends over 16 amino acids. Trimming pared 3 bases from V and 1 base from J, leaving 13 bases between. This CDR3 reads CASSIPGQEAKNIQYF. The CDR3 DNA reads as TGTGCCAGTAGTATCCCCGGACAAGAGGCCAAAAACATTCAGTACTTC. Variable domain in full (rest from reference TRBV19 and TRBJ2-4): DGGITQSPKYLFRKEGQNVTLSCEQNLNHDAMYWYRQDPGQGLRLIYYSQIVNDFQKGDIAEGYSVSREKKESFPLTVTSAQKNPTAFYLCASSIPGQEAKNIQYFGAGTRLSVL.

The genes are TRBV18 and TRBJ1-2; possible D gene TRBD1, 6 bases. This CDR3 spans 15 amino acids. With 0 bases removed from V and 4 bases from J, the gap between germline ends came to 12 bases. Germline loops: CDR1 KGHSH, CDR2 LQKENI. The CDR3 nucleotides read TGTGCCAGCTCACCACCGGCCCAGGGGTCCTATGGCTACACCTTC. This translates into CASSPPAQGSYGYTF.

The rearrangement joins TRBV28 to TRBJ1-2; D unresolved. V was clipped by 3 bases and J by 0 bases, with 5 bases between them. Germline CDR1 and CDR2: MDHEN and SYDVKM. This CDR3 comprises 13 residues. CDR3 DNA: TGTGCCAGCAGTTTGAACCCTAACTATGGCTACACCTTC. Translating it yields CASSLNPNYGYTF.

The J gene is TRBJ2-7, the V gene TRBV7-9; weak D call: TRBD1 (6 bases). CDR3 length: 15 residues. Trimming cost V 6 bases and J 0 bases, with 15 bases left between them. In germline, CDR1 is SEHNR, CDR2 FQNEAQ (reference sequence). The CDR3 loop is CASSPPGHPSYEQYF. The CDR3 nucleotides read TGTGCCAGCAGTCCCCCGGGACACCCCTCCTACGAGCAGTACTTC.

This rearrangement joins TRBV9 to TRBJ2-7; 7 nucleotides align to TRBD1. V lost 0 bases to trimming and J lost 0 bases; unmatched junction nucleotides: 3. The CDR3 consists of 15 residues. CDR1 SGDLS and CDR2 YYNGEE come from the germline V gene. CDR3 nucleotides: TGTGCCAGCAGCGTAGGAGGGGGCACCTCCTACGAGCAGTACTTC. Translating gives CASSVGGGTSYEQYF.

This clone was detected once. V gene TRBV28 combines with J gene TRBJ1-2; 7 positions agree with TRBD1. The CDR3 is 13 residues long. V shed 6 bases, J shed 4 bases, and the junction held 5 bases outside the gene matches. Germline V gene lookup returns CDR1 MDHEN and CDR2 SYDVKM. CDR3 nucleotide sequence: TGTGCCAGCAGCCCGGGACAGTTCTATGGCTACACCTTC. It specifies CASSPGQFYGYTF.

V gene TRBV5-4 combines with J gene TRBJ2-7, with 12 bases aligning to TRBD2. Per germline, CDR1 SGHNT and CDR2 YYREEE (reference sequence). With V trimmed by 0 bases and J by 5 bases, 0 bases remained unmatched. This CDR3 has 14 amino acids. CDR3 amino acids: CASSLGLAGDEQYF. CDR3 DNA sequence: TGTGCCAGCAGCTTGGGACTAGCGGGAGACGAGCAGTACTTC. Looking up the rest from reference TRBV5-4 and TRBJ2-7 gives the full variable domain: ETGVTQSPTHLIKTRGQQVTLRCSSQSGHNTVSWYQQALGQGPQFIFQYYREEENGRGNFPPRFSGLQFPNYSSELNVNALELDDSALYLCASSLGLAGDEQYFGPGTRLTVT.

This chain connects TRBV5-4 to TRBJ1-4; 10 bases align to TRBD1. The CDR3 has 15 amino acids. Germline assignment: CDR1 SGHNT and CDR2 YYREEE (reference sequence). The V segment lost 2 bases and the J segment 8 bases; nucleotides outside the gene matches: 6. CDR3: CASSFSGTGDEKLFF. In DNA, the CDR3 is TGTGCCAGCAGCTTTTCTGGGACAGGGGACGAAAAACTGTTTTTT.

This chain joins TRBV5-4 and TRBJ2-1; 9 bases fit TRBD2. The CDR3 is 15 amino acids. CDR1 is SGHNT, CDR2 YYREEE, per germline (reference sequence). V dropped 5 bases and J dropped 4; count of bases not matched to a gene: 7. In DNA form, the CDR3 reads TGTGCCAGCAGGGCCCTAGCGGGACCTTACAATGAGCAGTTCTTC. It is translated as CASRALAGPYNEQFF.